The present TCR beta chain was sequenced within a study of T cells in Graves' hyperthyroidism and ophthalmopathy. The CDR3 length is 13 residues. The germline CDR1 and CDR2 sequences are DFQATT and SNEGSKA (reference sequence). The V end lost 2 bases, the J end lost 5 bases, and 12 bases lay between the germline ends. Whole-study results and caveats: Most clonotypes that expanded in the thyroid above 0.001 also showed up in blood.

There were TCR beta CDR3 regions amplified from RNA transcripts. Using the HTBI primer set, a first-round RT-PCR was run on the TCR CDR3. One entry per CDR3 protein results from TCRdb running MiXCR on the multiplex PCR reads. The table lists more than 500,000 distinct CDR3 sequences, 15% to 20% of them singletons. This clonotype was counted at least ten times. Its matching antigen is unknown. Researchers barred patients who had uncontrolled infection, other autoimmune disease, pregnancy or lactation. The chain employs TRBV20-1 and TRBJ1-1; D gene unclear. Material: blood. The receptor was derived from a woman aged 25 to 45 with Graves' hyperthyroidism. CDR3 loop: CSARRGLRTEAFF. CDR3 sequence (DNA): TGCAGTGCTAGAAGAGGGCTGAGGACTGAAGCTTTCTTT.